This is a list of T cell receptor beta chains from one sample in a study of Graves' ophthalmopathy and Graves' hyperthyroidism. TCRdb redid the calling of the multiplex PCR reads with MiXCR, one entry per CDR3 protein. The table shows 350,000 to 450,000 distinct CDR3 sequences, with around 20% occurring only once. The sample taken for sequencing was peripheral blood. These receptors were collected from a woman under 30 with Graves' ophthalmopathy. The CDR3 runs from the conserved cysteine through the conserved F or W. A D gene is named only where the DNA matches it firmly. A clone size is listed for some rows: how often the clone was seen (once, few, many), or a class if it is expanded.

abundance	v_gene	d_gene	j_gene	CDR3nt	CDR3aa
-	TRBV6-2/TRBV6-3	TRBD1	TRBJ2-4	TGTGCCAGCAGTTCGGACAGGGGGCTGCGGGTTGCCAAAAACATTCAGTACTTC	CASSSDRGLRVAKNIQYF
many	TRBV4-3	-	TRBJ2-7	TGCGCCAGCAGCCAAGGTTATGGGGTCGAGCAGTACTTC	CASSQGYGVEQYF
many	TRBV5-1	TRBD2	TRBJ2-2	TGCGCCAGCATGTATAGCGGGAGGCGGGAGCTGTTTTTT	CASMYSGRRELFF
once	TRBV7-8	-	TRBJ2-5	TGTGCCAGCAGGAGCGAACGAGGGGGGGAGACCCAGTACTTC	CASRSERGGETQYF
many	TRBV27	-	TRBJ1-2	TGTGCCAGCAGTAGTGACGGACATTACTACACCTTC	CASSSDGHYYTF
many	TRBV29-1	-	TRBJ2-5	TGCAGCGTTGGGGAGCGGCCAAGAGAGGCCCAGTACTTC	CSVGERPREAQYF
many	TRBV28	-	TRBJ1-1	TGTGCCAGCAGTTGGGACATATCCAGTACGACTGAAGCTTTCTTT	CASSWDISSTTEAFF
many	TRBV28	-	TRBJ2-7	TGTGCCAGCAGCCCCCCAGCGGCCCCCCTCGAGCAGTACTTC	CASSPPAAPLEQYF
few	TRBV12-3/TRBV12-4	-	TRBJ2-7	TGTGCCAGTCTAGGGTGGGGGACGGAATACGAGCAGTACTTC	CASLGWGTEYEQYF
many	TRBV6-2/TRBV6-3	TRBD1	TRBJ1-5	TGTGCCAGCATCCAAGCCTCCGGGACAGTTCTAGGAGCCCAGCATTTT	CASIQASGTVLGAQHF
many	TRBV5-1	-	TRBJ1-2	TGCGCCAGCAGCTTGGCGGGGGAAAACTATGGCTACACCTTC	CASSLAGENYGYTF
many	TRBV12-3/TRBV12-4	TRBD1	TRBJ1-1	TGTGCCAGCAGTTTGTGGGCCACAGGGGATTCTTCTGAAGCTTTCTTT	CASSLWATGDSSEAFF
-	TRBV4-2	-	TRBJ1-1	TGTGCCAGCAGCCGAAGTGCAGAGAACACTGAAGCTTTCTTT	CASSRSAENTEAFF
many	TRBV19	-	TRBJ2-7	TGTGCCAGTAGGAGTAGCGTTGGATCCTACGAGCAGTACTTC	CASRSSVGSYEQYF
many	TRBV7-8	-	TRBJ2-2	TGTGCCAGCAGCTTAAACCGGGGGCGCCTGGAGACCGGGGAGCTGTTTTTT	CASSLNRGRLETGELFF
many	TRBV12-3/TRBV12-4	TRBD2	TRBJ2-2	TGTGCCAGCAGTTTTATACCCGCTAGCGGGGGGCCCCTTACGGGGACCGGGGAGCTGTTTTTT	CASSFIPASGGPLTGTGELFF
-	TRBV24-1	TRBD2	TRBJ2-5	TGTGCCACCAGTGATTCCTCTAGCGGGAGTGGTGAGACCCAGTACTTC	CATSDSSSGSGETQYF
many	TRBV6-1	-	TRBJ1-3	TGTGCCAGCAGTGAACGGACATACTCTGGAAACACCATATATTTT	CASSERTYSGNTIYF
many	TRBV19	TRBD2	TRBJ2-4	TGTGCCAGTAGCTCTAGGACTAGCGGGAGCCCTATAGGCAAAAACATTCAGTACTTC	CASSSRTSGSPIGKNIQYF
once	TRBV6-5	-	TRBJ2-7	TGTGCCAGCAGTTGGGGCAGCTTGAGCTCCTACGAGCAGTACTTC	CASSWGSLSSYEQYF
many	TRBV7-3	-	TRBJ1-3	TGTGCCAGCAGCCCAGAAGAACGTGGGAGGCAGCTAAACACCATATATTTT	CASSPEERGRQLNTIYF
-	TRBV6-2/TRBV6-3	-	TRBJ2-7	TGTGCCAGCAGCCACTCCCGGACAGTGATGAGCTCCTACGAGCAGTACTTC	CASSHSRTVMSSYEQYF
many	TRBV6-5	-	TRBJ1-1	TGTGCCAGCAGTTACCAACCGGTCCTTACTGAAGCTTTCTTT	CASSYQPVLTEAFF
-	TRBV30	-	TRBJ2-7	TGTGCCTGGAGTGTCAACAGTTTGAGCTACGAGCAGTACTTC	CAWSVNSLSYEQYF
many	TRBV19	-	TRBJ1-5	TGTGCCACCAAGAGGGGAGGGAAAAGCAATCAGCCCCAGCATTTT	CATKRGGKSNQPQHF
many	TRBV5-1	TRBD1	TRBJ1-3	TGCGCCAGCAGCTTGAGTGTCAGGGGGCACAACACCATATATTTT	CASSLSVRGHNTIYF
many	TRBV14	-	TRBJ2-7	TGTGCCAGCAGCCCCTGGGAGGTTTGGAACTCCTACGAGCAGTACTTC	CASSPWEVWNSYEQYF
many	TRBV10-3	-	TRBJ1-2	TGTGCCATCAGTGTTGACTCAAGCCACCACCCTGGCTACACCTTC	CAISVDSSHHPGYTF
many	TRBV11-1	TRBD1	TRBJ1-3	TGTGCCAGCAGCTTAGTAGCCCCCCGAGGGGGCCGTGGAAACACCATATATTTT	CASSLVAPRGGRGNTIYF
few	TRBV6-5	-	TRBJ2-5	TGTGCCAGCAGTTACTCGTCAGGGATGGGAGAGACCCAGTACTTC	CASSYSSGMGETQYF
many	TRBV28	TRBD2	TRBJ2-7	TGTGCCAGCAGTCGGGGGGCGTTAGCGGGGGAAGGCTACGAGCAGTACTTC	CASSRGALAGEGYEQYF
many	TRBV5-1	-	TRBJ1-3	TGCGCCAGCAGCTCGGGACGGCACTCTGGAAACACCATATATTTT	CASSSGRHSGNTIYF
-	TRBV19	TRBD2	TRBJ2-2	TGTGCCAGTAGTATATGGCTAGCGGGTACCGGGGAGCTGTTTTTT	CASSIWLAGTGELFF
-	TRBV19	-	TRBJ1-2	TGTGCCAGTAGTATAGGAGCAGGGGAAGGCTATGGCTACACCTTC	CASSIGAGEGYGYTF
many	TRBV12-3/TRBV12-4	TRBD2	TRBJ2-5	TGTGCCAGCAGAGAAGGTAGAGGACTAGCTCTGCAAGAGACCCAGTACTTC	CASREGRGLALQETQYF
many	TRBV12-3/TRBV12-4	-	TRBJ1-1	TGTGCCAGCAGTTTACGAAGGGCATCGGAAGCTTTCTTT	CASSLRRASEAFF
many	TRBV10-1	-	TRBJ1-6	TGCGCCAGCAGTGAGTCTCGGGCAGGCGGGAATTCACCCCTCCACTTT	CASSESRAGGNSPLHF
many	TRBV4-1	-	TRBJ1-5	TGCGCCAGCAGCCAAGACAGGGTACGTCAGCCCCAGCATTTT	CASSQDRVRQPQHF
-	TRBV6-2/TRBV6-3	-	TRBJ1-1	TGTGCCAGCAGTGGGTACAGGAGGATGGAGGCTGAAGCTTTCTTT	CASSGYRRMEAEAFF
-	TRBV7-8	-	TRBJ2-2	TGTGCCAGCAGCGCCACCTTAGGTTCCGGGGAGCTGTTTTTT	CASSATLGSGELFF
many	TRBV29-1	-	TRBJ1-1	TGCAGCGTATTGACAACATTGGACACTGAAGCTTTCTTT	CSVLTTLDTEAFF